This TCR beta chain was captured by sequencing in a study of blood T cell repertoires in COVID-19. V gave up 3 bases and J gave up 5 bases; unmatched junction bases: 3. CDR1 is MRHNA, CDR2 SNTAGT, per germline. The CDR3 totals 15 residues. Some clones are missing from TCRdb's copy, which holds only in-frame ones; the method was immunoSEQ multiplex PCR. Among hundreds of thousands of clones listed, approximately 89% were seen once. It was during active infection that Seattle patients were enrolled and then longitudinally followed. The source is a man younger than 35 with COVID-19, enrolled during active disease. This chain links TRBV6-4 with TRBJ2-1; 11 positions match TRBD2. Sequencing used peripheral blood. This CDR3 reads CASSEGTSGHNEQFF. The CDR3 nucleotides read TGTGCCAGCAGTGAAGGGACTAGCGGCCACAATGAGCAGTTCTTC.